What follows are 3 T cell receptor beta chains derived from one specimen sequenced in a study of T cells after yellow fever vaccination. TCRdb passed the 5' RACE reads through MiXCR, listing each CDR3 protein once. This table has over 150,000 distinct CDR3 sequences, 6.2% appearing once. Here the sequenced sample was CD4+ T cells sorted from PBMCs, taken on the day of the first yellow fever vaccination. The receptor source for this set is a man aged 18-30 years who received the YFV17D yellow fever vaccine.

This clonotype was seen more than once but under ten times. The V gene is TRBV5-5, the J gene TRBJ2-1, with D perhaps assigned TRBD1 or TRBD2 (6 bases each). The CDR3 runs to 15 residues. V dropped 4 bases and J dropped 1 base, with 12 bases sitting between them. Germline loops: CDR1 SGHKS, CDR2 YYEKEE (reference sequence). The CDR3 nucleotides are TGTGCCAGCAGCGACAGAGGGGGGTCCTACAATGAGCAGTTCTTC. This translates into CASSDRGGSYNEQFF. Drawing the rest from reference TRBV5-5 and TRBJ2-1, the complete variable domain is DAGVTQSPTHLIKTRGQQVTLRCSPISGHKSVSWYQQVLGQGPQFIFQYYEKEERGRGNFPDRFSARQFPNYSSELNVNALLLGDSALYLCASSDRGGSYNEQFFGPGTRLTVL.

For the CDR3, the DNA is TGCGCCAGCAGCCACGGGGGGGCAATCTCCTATAATTCACCCCTCCACTTT. Translating it yields CASSHGGAISYNSPLHF. The rearrangement uses TRBV4-1 and TRBJ1-6, with D tentatively TRBD1 (6 bases). V was shortened by 3 bases and J by 0 bases, with 12 bases between the two germline ends. This CDR3 comprises 17 residues. The V gene's germline CDR1 is MGHRA and CDR2 YSYEKL.

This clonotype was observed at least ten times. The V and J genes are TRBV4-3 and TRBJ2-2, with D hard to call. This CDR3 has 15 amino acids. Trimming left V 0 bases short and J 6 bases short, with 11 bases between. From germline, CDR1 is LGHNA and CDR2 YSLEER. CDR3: CASSQDRRWAGELFF. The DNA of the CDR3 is TGCGCCAGCAGCCAAGACCGGAGATGGGCCGGGGAGCTGTTTTTT.